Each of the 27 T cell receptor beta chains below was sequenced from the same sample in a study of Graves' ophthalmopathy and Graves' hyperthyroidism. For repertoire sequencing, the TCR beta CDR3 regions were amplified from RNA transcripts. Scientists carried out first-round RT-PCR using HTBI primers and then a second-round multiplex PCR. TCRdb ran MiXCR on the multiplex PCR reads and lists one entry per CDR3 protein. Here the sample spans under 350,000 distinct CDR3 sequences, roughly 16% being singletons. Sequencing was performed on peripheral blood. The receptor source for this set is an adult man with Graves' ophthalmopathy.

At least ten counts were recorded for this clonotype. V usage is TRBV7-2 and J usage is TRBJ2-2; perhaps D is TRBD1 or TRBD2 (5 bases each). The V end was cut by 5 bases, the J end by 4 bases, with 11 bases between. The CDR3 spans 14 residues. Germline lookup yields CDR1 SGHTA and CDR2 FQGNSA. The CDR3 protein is CASSLGVGTGELFF. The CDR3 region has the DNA TGTGCCAGCAGCCTGGGGGTGGGCACCGGGGAGCTGTTTTTT.

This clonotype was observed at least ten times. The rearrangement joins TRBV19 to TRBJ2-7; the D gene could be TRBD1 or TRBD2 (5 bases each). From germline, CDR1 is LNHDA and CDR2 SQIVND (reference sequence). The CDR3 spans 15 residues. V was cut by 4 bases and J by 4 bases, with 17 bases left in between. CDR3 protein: CASSTGARLFYEQYF. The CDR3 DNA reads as TGTGCCAGTAGTACCGGGGCCCGCCTGTTTTACGAGCAGTACTTC.

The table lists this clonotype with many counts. The CDR3 loop reads CASSPERGNTIYF. The CDR3 DNA reads TGTGCCAGCAGCCCAGAACGCGGAAACACCATATATTTT. The V and J genes are TRBV6-1 and TRBJ1-3; D is unresolved. V lost 6 bases and J 4 bases, leaving 10 bases between the germline ends. This CDR3 is built from 13 residues. In germline, CDR1 is MNHNS, CDR2 SASEGT.

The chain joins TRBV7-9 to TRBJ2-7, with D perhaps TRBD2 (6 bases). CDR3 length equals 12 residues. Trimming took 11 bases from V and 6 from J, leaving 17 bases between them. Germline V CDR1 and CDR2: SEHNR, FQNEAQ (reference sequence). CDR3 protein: CALLTVGGEQYF. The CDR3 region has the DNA TGTGCCCTATTGACGGTCGGGGGCGAGCAGTACTTC.

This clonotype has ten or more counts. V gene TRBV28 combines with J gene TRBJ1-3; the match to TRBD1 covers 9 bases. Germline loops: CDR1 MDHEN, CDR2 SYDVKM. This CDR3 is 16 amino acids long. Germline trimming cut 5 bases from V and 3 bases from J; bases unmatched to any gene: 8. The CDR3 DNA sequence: TGTGCCAGCAGTCCACTCCCGGACAGGGGTGGAAACACCATATATTTT. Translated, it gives CASSPLPDRGGNTIYF. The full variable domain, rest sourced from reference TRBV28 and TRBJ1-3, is DVKVTQSSRYLVKRTGEKVFLECVQDMDHENMFWYRQDPGLGLRLIYFSYDVKMKEKGDIPEGYSVSREKKERFSLILESASTNQTSMYLCASSPLPDRGGNTIYFGEGSWLTVV.

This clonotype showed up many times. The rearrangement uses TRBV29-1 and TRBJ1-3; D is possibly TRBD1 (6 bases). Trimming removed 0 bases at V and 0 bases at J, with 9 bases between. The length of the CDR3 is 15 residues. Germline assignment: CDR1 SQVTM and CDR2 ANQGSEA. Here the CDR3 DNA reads TGCAGCGTTGAAGACGACAGGAGCTCTGGAAACACCATATATTTT. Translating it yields CSVEDDRSSGNTIYF.

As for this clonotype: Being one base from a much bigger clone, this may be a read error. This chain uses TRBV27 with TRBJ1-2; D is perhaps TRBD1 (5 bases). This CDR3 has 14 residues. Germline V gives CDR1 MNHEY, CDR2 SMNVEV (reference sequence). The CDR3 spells CASSLRGENYGHTF. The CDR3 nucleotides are TGTGCCAGCAGTTTGAGGGGCGAGAACTATGGCCACACCTTC.

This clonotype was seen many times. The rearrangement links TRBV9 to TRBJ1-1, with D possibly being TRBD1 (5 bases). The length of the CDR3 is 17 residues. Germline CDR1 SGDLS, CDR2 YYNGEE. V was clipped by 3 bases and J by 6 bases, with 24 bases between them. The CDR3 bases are TGTGCCAGCAGCGCGACCTCCCTGAGGATTAGGGACGCTGAAGCTTTCTTT. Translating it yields CASSATSLRIRDAEAFF.

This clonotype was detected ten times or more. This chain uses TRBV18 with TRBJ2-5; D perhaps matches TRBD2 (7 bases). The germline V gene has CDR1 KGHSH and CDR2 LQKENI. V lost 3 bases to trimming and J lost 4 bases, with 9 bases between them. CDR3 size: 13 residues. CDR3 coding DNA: TGTGCCAGCTCACCGGCGGGGGCAGAGACCCAGTACTTC. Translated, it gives CASSPAGAETQYF.

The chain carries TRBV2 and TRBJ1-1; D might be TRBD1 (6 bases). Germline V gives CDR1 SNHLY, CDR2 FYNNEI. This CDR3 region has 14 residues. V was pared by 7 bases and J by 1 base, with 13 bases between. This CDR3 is CASTYGTRNTEAFF. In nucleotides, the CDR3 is TGTGCCAGCACCTACGGGACAAGGAACACTGAAGCTTTCTTT.

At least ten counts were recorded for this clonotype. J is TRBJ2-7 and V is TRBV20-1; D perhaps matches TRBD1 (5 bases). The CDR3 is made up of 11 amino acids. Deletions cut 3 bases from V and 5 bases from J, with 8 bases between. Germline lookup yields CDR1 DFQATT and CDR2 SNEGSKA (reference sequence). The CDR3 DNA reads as TGCAGTGCTAGGGGGCAGAACGAGCAGTACTTC. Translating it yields CSARGQNEQYF.

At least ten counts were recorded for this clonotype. CDR3 loop: CSAREGVLNTEAFF. CDR3 coding DNA: TGCAGTGCTAGAGAGGGGGTTCTGAACACTGAAGCTTTCTTT. The rearrangement uses TRBV20-1 and TRBJ1-1; possibly TRBD1 for D (5 bases). Germline CDR1 is DFQATT and CDR2 is SNEGSKA (reference sequence). This CDR3 is built from 14 residues. V lost 0 bases and J lost 0, with 8 bases in between.

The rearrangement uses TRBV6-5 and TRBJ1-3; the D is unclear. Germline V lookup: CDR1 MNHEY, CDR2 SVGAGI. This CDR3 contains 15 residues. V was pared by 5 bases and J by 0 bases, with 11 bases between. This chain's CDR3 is CASSHDPSSGNTIYF. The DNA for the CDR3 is TGTGCCAGCAGTCACGACCCTAGCTCTGGAAACACCATATATTTT.

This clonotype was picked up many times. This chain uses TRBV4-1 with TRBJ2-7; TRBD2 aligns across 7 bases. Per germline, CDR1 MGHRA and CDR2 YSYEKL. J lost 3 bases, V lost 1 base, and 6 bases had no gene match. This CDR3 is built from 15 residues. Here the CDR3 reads CASSQGGGRVYEQYF. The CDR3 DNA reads TGCGCCAGCAGCCAAGGAGGCGGGAGAGTCTACGAGCAGTACTTC.

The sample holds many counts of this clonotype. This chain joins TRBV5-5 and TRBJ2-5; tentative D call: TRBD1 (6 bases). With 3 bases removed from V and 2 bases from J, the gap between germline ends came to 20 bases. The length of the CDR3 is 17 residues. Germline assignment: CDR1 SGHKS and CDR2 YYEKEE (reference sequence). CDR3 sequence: CASSSRPGTYLQETQYF. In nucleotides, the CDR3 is TGTGCCAGCAGCTCTAGGCCCGGGACATACCTGCAAGAGACCCAGTACTTC.

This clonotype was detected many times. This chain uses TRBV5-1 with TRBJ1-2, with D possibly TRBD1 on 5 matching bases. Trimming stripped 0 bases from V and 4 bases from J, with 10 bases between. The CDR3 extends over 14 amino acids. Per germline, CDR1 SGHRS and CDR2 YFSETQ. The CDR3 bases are TGCGCCAGCAGCTTGGCCGGGACTGGCTATGGCTACACCTTC. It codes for CASSLAGTGYGYTF.

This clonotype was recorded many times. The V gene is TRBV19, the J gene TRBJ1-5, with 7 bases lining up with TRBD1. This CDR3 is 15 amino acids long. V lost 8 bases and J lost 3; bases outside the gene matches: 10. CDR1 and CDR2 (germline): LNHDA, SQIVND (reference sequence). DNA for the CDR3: TGTGCCAGTGGAACGACAGGGTTCAACAATCAGCCCCAGCATTTT. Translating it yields CASGTTGFNNQPQHF.

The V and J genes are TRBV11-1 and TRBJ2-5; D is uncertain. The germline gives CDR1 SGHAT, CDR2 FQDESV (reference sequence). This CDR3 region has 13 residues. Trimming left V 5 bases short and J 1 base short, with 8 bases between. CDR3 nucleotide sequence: TGTGCCAGCAGCCCCCAGCCCCAAGAGACCCAGTACTTC. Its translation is CASSPQPQETQYF.

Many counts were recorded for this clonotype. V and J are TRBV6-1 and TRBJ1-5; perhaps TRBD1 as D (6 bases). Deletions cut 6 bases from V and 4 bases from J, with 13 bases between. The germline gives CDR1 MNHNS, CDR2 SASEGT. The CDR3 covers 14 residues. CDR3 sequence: CASSPQGFNQPQHF. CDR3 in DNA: TGTGCCAGCAGCCCTCAGGGGTTTAATCAGCCCCAGCATTTT.

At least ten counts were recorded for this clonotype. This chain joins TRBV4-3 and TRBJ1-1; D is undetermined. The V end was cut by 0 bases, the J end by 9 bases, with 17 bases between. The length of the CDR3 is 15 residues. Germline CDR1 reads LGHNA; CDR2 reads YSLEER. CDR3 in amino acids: CASSQDAATNAKAFF. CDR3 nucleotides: TGCGCCAGCAGCCAAGATGCGGCAACTAACGCAAAAGCTTTCTTT.

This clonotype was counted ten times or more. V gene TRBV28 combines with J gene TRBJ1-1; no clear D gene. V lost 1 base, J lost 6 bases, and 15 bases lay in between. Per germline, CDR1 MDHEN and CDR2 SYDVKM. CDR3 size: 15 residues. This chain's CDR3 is CASSLSVEGTAEAFF. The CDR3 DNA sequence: TGTGCCAGCAGTTTATCTGTGGAGGGAACAGCTGAAGCTTTCTTT.

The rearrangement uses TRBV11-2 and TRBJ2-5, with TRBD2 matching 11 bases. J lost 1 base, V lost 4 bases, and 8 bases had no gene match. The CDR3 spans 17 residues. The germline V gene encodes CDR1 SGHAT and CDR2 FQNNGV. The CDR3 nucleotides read TGTGCCAGCAGCTCCAGCCTGGGGACTAGCGGCCAAGAGACCCAGTACTTC. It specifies CASSSSLGTSGQETQYF.

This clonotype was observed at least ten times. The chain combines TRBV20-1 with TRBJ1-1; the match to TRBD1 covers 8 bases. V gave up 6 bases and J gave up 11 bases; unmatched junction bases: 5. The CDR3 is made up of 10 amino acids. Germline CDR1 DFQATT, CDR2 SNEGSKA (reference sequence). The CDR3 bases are TGCAGTGCCCCGACAGGGGCGGCTTTCTTT. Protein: CSAPTGAAFF.

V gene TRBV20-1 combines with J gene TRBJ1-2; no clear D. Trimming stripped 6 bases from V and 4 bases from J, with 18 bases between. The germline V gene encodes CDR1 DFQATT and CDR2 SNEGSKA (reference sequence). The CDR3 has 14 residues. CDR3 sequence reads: CSAAPGSPTYGYTF. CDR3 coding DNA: TGCAGTGCCGCCCCGGGCAGTCCAACCTATGGCTACACCTTC.

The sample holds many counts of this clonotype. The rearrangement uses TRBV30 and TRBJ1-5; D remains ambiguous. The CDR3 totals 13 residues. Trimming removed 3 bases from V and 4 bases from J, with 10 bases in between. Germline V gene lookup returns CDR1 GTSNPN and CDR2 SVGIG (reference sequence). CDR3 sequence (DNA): TGTGCCTGGAGGGCGGGTTATAATCAGCCCCAGCATTTT. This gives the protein CAWRAGYNQPQHF. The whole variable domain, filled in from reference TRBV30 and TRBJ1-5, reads SQTIHQWPATLVQPVGSPLSLECTVEGTSNPNLYWYRQAAGRGLQLLFYSVGIGQISSEVPQNLSASRPQDRQFILSSKKLLLSDSGFYLCAWRAGYNQPQHFGDGTRLSIL.

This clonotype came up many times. CDR3 DNA sequence: TGTGCCAGCAGCTTAGATCCGGGACAGGACTATGGCTACACCTTC. Amino acid sequence: CASSLDPGQDYGYTF. The chain recombines TRBV11-2 with TRBJ1-2, with 8 bases lining up with TRBD1. V shed 0 bases, J shed 3 bases, and the junction held 3 bases outside the gene matches. From germline, CDR1 is SGHAT and CDR2 FQNNGV. The CDR3 extends over 15 amino acids.

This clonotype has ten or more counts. The CDR3 DNA reads TGCAGCGTGAGAATAGCGGTTACCTACGAGCAGTACTTC. It is translated as CSVRIAVTYEQYF. The rearrangement uses TRBV29-1 and TRBJ2-7, with D possibly being TRBD2 (6 bases). This CDR3 has 13 residues. V gave up 6 bases and J gave up 2 bases, with 14 bases separating them. The germline CDR1 and CDR2 sequences are SQVTM and ANQGSEA.